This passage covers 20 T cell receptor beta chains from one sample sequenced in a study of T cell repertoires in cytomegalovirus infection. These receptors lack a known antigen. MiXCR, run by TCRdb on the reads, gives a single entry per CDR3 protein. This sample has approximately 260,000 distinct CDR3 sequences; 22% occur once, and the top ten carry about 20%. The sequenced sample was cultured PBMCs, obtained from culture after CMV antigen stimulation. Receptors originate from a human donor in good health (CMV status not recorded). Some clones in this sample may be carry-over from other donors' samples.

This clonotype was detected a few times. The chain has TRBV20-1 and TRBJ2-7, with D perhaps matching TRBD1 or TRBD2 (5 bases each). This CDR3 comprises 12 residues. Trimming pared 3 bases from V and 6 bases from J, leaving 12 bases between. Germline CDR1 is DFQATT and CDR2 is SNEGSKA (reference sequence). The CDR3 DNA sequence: TGCAGTGCTAGTAGGGACCGCCTCGAGCAGTACTTC. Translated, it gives CSASRDRLEQYF.

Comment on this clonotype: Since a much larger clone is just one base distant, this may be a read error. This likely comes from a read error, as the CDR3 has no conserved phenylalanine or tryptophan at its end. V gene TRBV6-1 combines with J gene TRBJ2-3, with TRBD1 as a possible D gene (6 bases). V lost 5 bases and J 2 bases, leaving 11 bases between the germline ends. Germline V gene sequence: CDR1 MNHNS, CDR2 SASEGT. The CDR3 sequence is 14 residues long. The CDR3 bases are TGTGCCAGCAGTATACAGGGAGTCACAGATACGCAGTATTAT. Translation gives CASSIQGVTDTQYY.

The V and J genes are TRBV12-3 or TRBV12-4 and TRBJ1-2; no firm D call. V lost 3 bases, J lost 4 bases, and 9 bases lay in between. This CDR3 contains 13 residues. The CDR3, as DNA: TGTGCCAGCAGTTTTGCATGGGGCTATGGCTACACCTTC. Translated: CASSFAWGYGYTF.

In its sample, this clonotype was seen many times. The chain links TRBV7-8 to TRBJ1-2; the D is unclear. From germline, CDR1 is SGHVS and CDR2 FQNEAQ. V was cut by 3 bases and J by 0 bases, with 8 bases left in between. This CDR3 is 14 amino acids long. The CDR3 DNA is TGTGCCAGCAGCTTGAGAGGGCCTAACTATGGCTACACCTTC. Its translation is CASSLRGPNYGYTF.

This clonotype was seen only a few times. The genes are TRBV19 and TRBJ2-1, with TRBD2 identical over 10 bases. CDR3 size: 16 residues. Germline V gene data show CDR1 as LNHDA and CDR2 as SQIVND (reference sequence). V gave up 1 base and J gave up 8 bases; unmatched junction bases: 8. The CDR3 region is CASSIGGLAGVYEQFF. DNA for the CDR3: TGTGCCAGTAGTATAGGAGGGCTAGCGGGAGTCTATGAGCAGTTCTTC.

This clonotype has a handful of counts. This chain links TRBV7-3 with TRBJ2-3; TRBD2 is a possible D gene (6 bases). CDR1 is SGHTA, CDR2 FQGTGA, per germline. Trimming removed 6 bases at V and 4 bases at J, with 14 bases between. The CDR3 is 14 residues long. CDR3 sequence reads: CASSRGLPADTQYF. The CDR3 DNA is TGTGCCAGCAGTCGGGGGTTACCGGCAGATACGCAGTATTTT.

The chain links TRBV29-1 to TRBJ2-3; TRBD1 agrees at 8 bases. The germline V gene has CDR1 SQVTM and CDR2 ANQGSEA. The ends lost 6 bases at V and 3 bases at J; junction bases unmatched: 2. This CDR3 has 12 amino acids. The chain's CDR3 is CSVGTGTDTQYF. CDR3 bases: TGCAGCGTGGGGACAGGTACAGATACGCAGTATTTT.

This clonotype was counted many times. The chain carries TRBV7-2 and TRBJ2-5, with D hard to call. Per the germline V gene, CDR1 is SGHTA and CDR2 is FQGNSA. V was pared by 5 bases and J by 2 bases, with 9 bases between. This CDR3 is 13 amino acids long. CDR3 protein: CASSPSTQETQYF. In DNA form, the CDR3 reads TGTGCCAGCAGCCCCTCTACACAAGAGACCCAGTACTTC.

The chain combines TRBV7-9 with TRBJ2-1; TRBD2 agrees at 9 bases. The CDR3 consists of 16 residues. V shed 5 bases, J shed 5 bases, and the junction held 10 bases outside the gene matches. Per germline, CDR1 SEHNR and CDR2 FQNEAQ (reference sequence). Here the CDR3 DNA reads TGTGCCAGCAGCCTTACGCCGGGACTAGCTGACAATGAGCAGTTCTTC. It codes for CASSLTPGLADNEQFF.

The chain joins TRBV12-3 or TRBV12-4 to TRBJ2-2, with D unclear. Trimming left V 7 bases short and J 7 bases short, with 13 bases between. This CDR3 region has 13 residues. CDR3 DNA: TGTGCCAGCACCCGTAGGGTCGGCGGGGAGCTGTTTTTT. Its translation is CASTRRVGGELFF.

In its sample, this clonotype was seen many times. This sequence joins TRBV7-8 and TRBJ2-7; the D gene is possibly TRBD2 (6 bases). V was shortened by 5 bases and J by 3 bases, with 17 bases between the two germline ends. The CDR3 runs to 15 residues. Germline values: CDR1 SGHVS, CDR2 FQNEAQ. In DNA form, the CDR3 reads TGTGCCAGCAGCCGTGAGTTGGGGGAGGTCTACGAGCAGTACTTC. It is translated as CASSRELGEVYEQYF. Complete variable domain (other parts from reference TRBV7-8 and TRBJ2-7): GAGVSQSPRYKVAKRGQDVALRCDPISGHVSLFWYQQALGQGPEFLTYFQNEAQLDKSGLPSDRFFAERPEGSVSTLKIQRTQQEDSAVYLCASSRELGEVYEQYFGPGTRLTVT.

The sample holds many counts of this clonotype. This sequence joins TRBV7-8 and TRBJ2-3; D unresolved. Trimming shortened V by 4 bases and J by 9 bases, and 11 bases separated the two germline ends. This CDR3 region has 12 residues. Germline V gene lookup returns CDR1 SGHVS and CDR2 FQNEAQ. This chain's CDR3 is CASSSYLGTQYF. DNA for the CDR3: TGTGCCAGCAGCTCCTACTTAGGCACGCAGTATTTT.

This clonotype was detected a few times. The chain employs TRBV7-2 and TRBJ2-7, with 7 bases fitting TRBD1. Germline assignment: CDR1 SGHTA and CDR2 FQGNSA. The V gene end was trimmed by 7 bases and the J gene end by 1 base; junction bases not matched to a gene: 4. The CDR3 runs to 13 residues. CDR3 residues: CASTLTGSYEQYF. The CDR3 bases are TGTGCCAGCACCTTGACAGGGTCCTACGAGCAGTACTTC.

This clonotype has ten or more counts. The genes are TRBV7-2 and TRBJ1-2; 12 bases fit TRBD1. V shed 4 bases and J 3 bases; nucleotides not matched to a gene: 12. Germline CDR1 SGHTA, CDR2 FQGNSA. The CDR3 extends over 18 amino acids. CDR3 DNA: TGTGCCAGCAGCTCAGAGCACCGGGACAGGGGGCCTGACTATGGCTACACCTTC. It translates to CASSSEHRDRGPDYGYTF. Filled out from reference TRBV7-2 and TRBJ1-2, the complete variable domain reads GAGVSQSPSNKVTEKGKDVELRCDPISGHTALYWYRQSLGQGLEFLIYFQGNSAPDKSGLPSDRFSAERTGGSVSTLTIQRTQQEDSAVYLCASSSEHRDRGPDYGYTFGSGTRLTVV.

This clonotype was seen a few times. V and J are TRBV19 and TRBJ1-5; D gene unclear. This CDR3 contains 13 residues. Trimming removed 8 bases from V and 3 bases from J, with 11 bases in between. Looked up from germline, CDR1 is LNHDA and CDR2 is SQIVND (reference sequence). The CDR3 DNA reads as TGTGCCAGTGAGGACGGTCTCAATCAGCCCCAGCATTTT. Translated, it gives CASEDGLNQPQHF.

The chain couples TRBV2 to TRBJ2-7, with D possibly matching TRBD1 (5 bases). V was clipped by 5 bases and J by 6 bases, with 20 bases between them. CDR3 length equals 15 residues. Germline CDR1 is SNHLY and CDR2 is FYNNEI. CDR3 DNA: TGTGCCAGCAGTCTTACAGGCCTTATGCCCCTCGAGCAGTACGTC. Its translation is CASSLTGLMPLEQYV.

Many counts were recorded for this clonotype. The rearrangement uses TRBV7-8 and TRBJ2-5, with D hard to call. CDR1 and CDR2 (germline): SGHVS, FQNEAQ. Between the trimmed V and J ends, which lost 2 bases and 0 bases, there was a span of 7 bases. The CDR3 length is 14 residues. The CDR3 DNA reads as TGTGCCAGCAGCTTAAGGGCAAACCAAGAGACCCAGTACTTC. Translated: CASSLRANQETQYF.

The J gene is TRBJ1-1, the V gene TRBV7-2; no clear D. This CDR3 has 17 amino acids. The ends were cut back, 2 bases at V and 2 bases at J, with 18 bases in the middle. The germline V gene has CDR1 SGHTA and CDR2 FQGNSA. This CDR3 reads CASSLQGLGWGNTEAFF. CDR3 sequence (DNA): TGTGCCAGCAGCTTACAAGGTTTAGGATGGGGAAACACTGAAGCTTTCTTT.

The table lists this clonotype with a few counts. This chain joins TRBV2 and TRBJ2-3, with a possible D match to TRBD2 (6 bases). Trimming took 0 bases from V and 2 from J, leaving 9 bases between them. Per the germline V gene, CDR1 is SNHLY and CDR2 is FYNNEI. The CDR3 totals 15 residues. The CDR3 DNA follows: TGTGCCAGCAGTGAAGCGCTACTAGCCACAGATACGCAGTATTTT. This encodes CASSEALLATDTQYF.

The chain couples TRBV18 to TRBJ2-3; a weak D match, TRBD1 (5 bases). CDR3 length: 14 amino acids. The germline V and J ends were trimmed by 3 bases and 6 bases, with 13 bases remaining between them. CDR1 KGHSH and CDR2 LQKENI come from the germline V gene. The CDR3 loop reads CASSPDSFEDTQYF. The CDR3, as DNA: TGTGCCAGCTCACCCGACAGTTTTGAGGATACGCAGTATTTT.